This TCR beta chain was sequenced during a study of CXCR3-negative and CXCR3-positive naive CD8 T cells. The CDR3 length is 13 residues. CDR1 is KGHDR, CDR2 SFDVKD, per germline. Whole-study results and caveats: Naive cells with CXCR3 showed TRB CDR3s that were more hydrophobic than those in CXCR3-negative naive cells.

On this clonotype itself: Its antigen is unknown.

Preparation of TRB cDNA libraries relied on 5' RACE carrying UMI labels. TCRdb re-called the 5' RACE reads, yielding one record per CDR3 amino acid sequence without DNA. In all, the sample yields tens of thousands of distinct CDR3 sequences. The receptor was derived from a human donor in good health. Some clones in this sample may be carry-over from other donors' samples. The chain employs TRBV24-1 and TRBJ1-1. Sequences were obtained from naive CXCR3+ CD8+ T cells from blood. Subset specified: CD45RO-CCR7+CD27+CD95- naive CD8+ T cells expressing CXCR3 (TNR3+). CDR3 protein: CATSAGSYTEAFF.